These 23 T cell receptor beta chains share one sample of origin, sequenced in a study of HIV-infected patients and healthy controls. The repertoire came from unfractionated whole blood and reflected all unsorted peripheral T cells. Alpha and beta constant-region primers primed reverse transcription of about 470 ng RNA. Each of the alpha and beta chains got its own library through chain-specific third strand synthesis with indices. MiXCR was run by TCRdb on the 5' RACE reads, yielding one entry per CDR3 protein. The sample holds about 18,000 distinct CDR3 sequences, approximately 9.1% seen once. The sample was blood. These receptors originate from an adult in good health.

The sample holds many counts of this clonotype. The chain links TRBV27 to TRBJ2-1; no clear D. The CDR3 runs to 13 residues. V lost 0 bases and J lost 5, with 5 bases in between. The germline CDR1 and CDR2 sequences are MNHEY and SMNVEV (reference sequence). The CDR3 here is CASSLSSNNEQFF. The CDR3 nucleotides are TGTGCCAGCAGTTTATCTAGCAACAATGAGCAGTTCTTC.

This clonotype has ten or more counts. The J gene is TRBJ2-7, the V gene TRBV6-1; D might be TRBD2 (6 bases). This CDR3 has 13 residues. Trimming removed 5 bases at V and 3 bases at J, with 11 bases between. Germline CDR1 reads MNHNS; CDR2 reads SASEGT. The DNA of the CDR3 is TGTGCCAGCAGTATCGGGACTTTCTACGAGCAGTACTTC. Translated, it gives CASSIGTFYEQYF.

This clonotype has ten or more counts. This rearrangement joins TRBV2 to TRBJ2-7, with 7 bases that match TRBD1. CDR1 and CDR2 (germline): SNHLY, FYNNEI. The CDR3 contains 14 residues. V dropped 7 bases and J dropped 2; count of bases not matched to a gene: 8. The CDR3 loop reads CASNLGQDTYEQYF. The CDR3 nucleotides read TGTGCCAGCAACCTAGGACAGGACACCTACGAGCAGTACTTC.

This clonotype was recorded at least ten times. V is TRBV12-3 or TRBV12-4 and J is TRBJ1-5; possibly TRBD1 for D (6 bases). This CDR3 is built from 15 residues. V lost 6 bases and J 9 bases, leaving 21 bases between the germline ends. DNA of the CDR3: TGTGCCAGCAGCCAGGGACACGTGGAACTCTCGCCCCAGCATTTT. This gives the protein CASSQGHVELSPQHF.

This clonotype appeared many times. V gene TRBV5-1 combines with J gene TRBJ2-1, with 7 nucleotides matching TRBD2. Germline CDR1 and CDR2: SGHRS and YFSETQ. V shed 5 bases and J 5 bases; nucleotides not matched to a gene: 7. This CDR3 comprises 14 residues. The CDR3 sequence: CASRREDHDNEQFF. Here the CDR3 DNA reads TGCGCCAGCAGACGGGAGGACCACGACAATGAGCAGTTCTTC.

This clonotype rates as medium-sized. The chain has TRBV4-1 and TRBJ2-7; the match to TRBD1 covers 9 bases. The CDR3 spans 15 residues. Germline CDR1 is MGHRA and CDR2 is YSYEKL. Unmatched junction bases numbered 5, after V lost 1 base and J lost 4 bases. CDR3 in amino acids: CASSQVGTGLYEQYF. The CDR3 DNA sequence: TGCGCCAGCAGCCAAGTAGGGACAGGGCTGTACGAGCAGTACTTC.

Ten or more counts support this clonotype. V gene TRBV28 combines with J gene TRBJ2-3, with D unclear. The CDR3 has 15 amino acids. Germline V gene lookup returns CDR1 MDHEN and CDR2 SYDVKM. V was cut by 5 bases and J by 2 bases, with 14 bases left in between. CDR3 region: CASSEPTVATDTQYF. The CDR3 coding sequence is TGTGCCAGCAGTGAGCCTACGGTGGCCACAGATACGCAGTATTTT.

At least ten counts were recorded for this clonotype. The CDR3 is CASSESGTGTDTQYF. The CDR3 DNA follows: TGTGCCAGCAGTGAATCCGGGACAGGCACAGATACGCAGTATTTT. This rearrangement joins TRBV25-1 to TRBJ2-3, with 7 nucleotides matching TRBD1. This CDR3 region has 15 residues. The V gene's germline CDR1 is MGHDK and CDR2 SYGVNS. With 1 base clipped from V and 1 base from J, the junction kept 2 bases outside the gene matches. Based on the CDR3 plus reference TRBV25-1 and TRBJ2-3, the full variable domain is EADIYQTPRYLVIGTGKKITLECSQTMGHDKMYWYQQDPGMELHLIHYSYGVNSTEKGDLSSESTVSRIRTEHFPLTLESARPSHTSQYLCASSESGTGTDTQYFGPGTRLTVL.

This clonotype showed up many times. The chain couples TRBV7-6 to TRBJ2-2; 11 bases match TRBD2. The CDR3 has 16 residues. Germline loops: CDR1 SGHVS, CDR2 FNYEAQ. Trimming cost V 0 bases and J 11 bases; bases outside gene matches: 8. The CDR3, as DNA: TGTGCCAGCAGCTTAGCGTCTGGTAGCGGGAGGGCCGAGCTGTTTTTT. Its protein product is CASSLASGSGRAELFF. The full variable domain, rest sourced from reference TRBV7-6 and TRBJ2-2, is GAGVSQSPRYKVTKRGQDVALRCDPISGHVSLYWYRQALGQGPEFLTYFNYEAQQDKSGLPNDRFSAERPEGSISTLTIQRTEQRDSAMYRCASSLASGSGRAELFFGEGSRLTVL.

In its sample, this clonotype was seen many times. The chain links TRBV9 to TRBJ2-1; 13 nucleotides match TRBD2. CDR1 and CDR2 from the germline V gene are SGDLS and YYNGEE. The V and J ends lost 1 base and 9 bases, in that order; junction bases with no gene match: 7. This CDR3 contains 16 residues. This CDR3 is CASSVQGTSGISEQFF. Written as DNA, the CDR3 is TGTGCCAGCAGCGTACAAGGGACTAGCGGGATTAGTGAGCAGTTCTTC.

This clonotype was seen many times. V and J are TRBV19 and TRBJ2-7; 9 bases map to TRBD1. Trimming removed 9 bases from V and 5 bases from J; junction bases left unmatched: 5. This CDR3 region has 12 residues. Germline-derived CDR1 and CDR2 are LNHDA and SQIVND (reference sequence). The CDR3 DNA follows: TGTGCCAGAAATCACAGGGGGCACGAGCAGTACTTC. Translated, it gives CARNHRGHEQYF.

There are a few counts of this clonotype. The chain employs TRBV10-3 and TRBJ2-5; D is uncertain. Trimming pared 4 bases from V and 1 base from J, leaving 7 bases between. CDR3 length equals 13 residues. Germline CDR1 reads ENHRY; CDR2 reads SYGVKD. The CDR3 DNA sequence: TGTGCCATCAGTGGCGGAGTCCAAGAGACCCAGTACTTC. This translates into CAISGGVQETQYF.

This clonotype turned up a few times. This chain joins TRBV6-2 or TRBV6-3 and TRBJ2-1; 7 positions agree with TRBD2. CDR3 length: 17 residues. Germline V gene sequence: CDR1 MNHEY, CDR2 SVGEGT. V dropped 2 bases and J dropped 7; count of bases not matched to a gene: 14. CDR3 amino acids: CASSYPLGGSKGNEQFF. CDR3 nucleotides: TGTGCCAGCAGTTACCCCCTGGGCGGGAGTAAAGGAAATGAGCAGTTCTTC.

In its sample, this clonotype was seen many times. V is TRBV29-1 and J is TRBJ2-6; tentatively, D is TRBD1 (6 bases). CDR3 size: 15 residues. CDR1 is SQVTM and CDR2 is ANQGSEA in the germline V gene. V was clipped by 4 bases and J by 0 bases, with 10 bases between them. The CDR3: CSVVEQGSGANVLTF. In DNA form, the CDR3 reads TGCAGCGTTGTCGAACAGGGCTCTGGGGCCAACGTCCTGACTTTC.

J is TRBJ1-6 and V is TRBV27, with 7 bases that match TRBD1. J gave up 9 bases and V 7 bases, and 9 bases lay outside the gene matches. CDR1 is MNHEY, CDR2 SMNVEV, per germline (reference sequence). This CDR3 has 14 amino acids. CDR3 sequence: CASTKTGKVSPLHF. The CDR3 region has the DNA TGTGCCAGCACCAAGACAGGGAAAGTTTCACCCCTCCACTTT.

At least ten counts were recorded for this clonotype. CDR3 DNA sequence: TGTGCCAGCAGGGTTCCCTTCACAGATACGCAGTATTTT. Translating it yields CASRVPFTDTQYF. This chain connects TRBV6-5 to TRBJ2-3; no definite D call. The V end lost 6 bases, the J end lost 2 bases, and 9 bases lay between the germline ends. Germline CDR1 MNHEY, CDR2 SVGAGI. The CDR3 has 13 residues.

The chain links TRBV28 to TRBJ1-1, with D unresolved. CDR3 length equals 13 residues. Trimming removed 6 bases at V and 0 bases at J, with 8 bases between. Germline CDR1 MDHEN, CDR2 SYDVKM. As DNA, the CDR3 is TGTGCCAGCAGACCCCCCCTGAACACTGAAGCTTTCTTT. This codes for CASRPPLNTEAFF.

This clonotype was found many times. This chain links TRBV25-1 with TRBJ2-1, with D tentatively TRBD2 (7 bases). Germline values: CDR1 MGHDK, CDR2 SYGVNS. Trimming removed 1 base from V and 4 bases from J, with 14 bases in between. CDR3 length: 16 amino acids. CDR3 residues: CASSESRGGGYNEQFF. CDR3 bases: TGTGCCAGCAGTGAATCGAGGGGGGGTGGGTACAATGAGCAGTTCTTC. Drawing the rest from reference TRBV25-1 and TRBJ2-1, the complete variable domain is EADIYQTPRYLVIGTGKKITLECSQTMGHDKMYWYQQDPGMELHLIHYSYGVNSTEKGDLSSESTVSRIRTEHFPLTLESARPSHTSQYLCASSESRGGGYNEQFFGPGTRLTVL.

This clonotype was seen repeatedly, ten times or more. As DNA, the CDR3 is TGCGCCAGCAGCCCTGCTCTCCCCGCTGGGAATGAGCAGTTCTTC. This encodes CASSPALPAGNEQFF. V and J are TRBV5-1 and TRBJ2-1; D ambiguous. V lost 4 bases and J lost 7, with 18 bases in between. Germline values: CDR1 SGHRS, CDR2 YFSETQ. This CDR3 has 15 residues.

In this sample, this clonotype turned up many times. The chain has TRBV7-2 and TRBJ1-1; D is perhaps TRBD1 (5 bases). The length of the CDR3 is 13 residues. Trimming pared 6 bases from V and 1 base from J, leaving 9 bases between. CDR1 and CDR2 (germline): SGHTA, FQGNSA. The CDR3 coding sequence is TGTGCCAGCAGGTCAGGGCCGAACACTGAAGCTTTCTTT. This codes for CASRSGPNTEAFF.

This clonotype appeared many times. The chain recombines TRBV6-1 with TRBJ2-1, with TRBD2 as a possible D gene (6 bases). Trimming pared 6 bases from V and 6 bases from J, leaving 15 bases between. The V gene's germline CDR1 is MNHNS and CDR2 SASEGT. CDR3 length: 14 amino acids. The CDR3 here is CASSSRDLVNEQFF. The CDR3, as DNA: TGTGCCAGCAGCTCCCGGGACTTAGTCAATGAGCAGTTCTTC.

This clonotype was observed at least ten times. The chain couples TRBV20-1 to TRBJ2-5; 7 bases agree with TRBD2. The CDR3 runs to 15 residues. Germline trimming cut 3 bases from V and 4 bases from J; bases unmatched to any gene: 11. CDR1 and CDR2 (germline): DFQATT, SNEGSKA (reference sequence). CDR3 sequence: CSARGRALSRETQYF. In DNA, the CDR3 is TGCAGTGCTAGGGGGAGGGCCCTAAGCCGAGAGACCCAGTACTTC.

This clonotype was seen ten or more times. The gene calls are TRBV20-1 and TRBJ2-3; unclear D gene. Per the germline V gene, CDR1 is DFQATT and CDR2 is SNEGSKA (reference sequence). V was shortened by 4 bases and J by 2 bases, with 10 bases between the two germline ends. The CDR3 length is 13 residues. The CDR3 nucleotides are TGCAGTGCTAAAGCCCCTGACACAGATACGCAGTATTTT. Amino acid sequence: CSAKAPDTDTQYF.